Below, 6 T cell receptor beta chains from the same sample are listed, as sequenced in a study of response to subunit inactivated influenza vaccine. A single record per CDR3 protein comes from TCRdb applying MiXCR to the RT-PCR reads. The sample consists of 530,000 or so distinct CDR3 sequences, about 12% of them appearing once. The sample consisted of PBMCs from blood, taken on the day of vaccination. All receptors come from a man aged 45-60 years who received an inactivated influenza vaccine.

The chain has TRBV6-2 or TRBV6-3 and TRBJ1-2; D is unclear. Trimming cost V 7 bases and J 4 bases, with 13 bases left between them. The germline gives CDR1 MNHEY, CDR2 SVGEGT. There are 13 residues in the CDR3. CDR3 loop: CASTPRDFYGYTF. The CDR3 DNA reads TGTGCCAGCACCCCACGGGATTTCTATGGCTACACCTTC.

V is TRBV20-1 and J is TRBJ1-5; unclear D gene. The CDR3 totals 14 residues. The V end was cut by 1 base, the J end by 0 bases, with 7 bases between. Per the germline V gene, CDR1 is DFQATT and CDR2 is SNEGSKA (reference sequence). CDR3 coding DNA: TGCAGTGCTAGAGGGGAAAATAGCAATCAGCCCCAGCATTTT. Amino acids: CSARGENSNQPQHF.

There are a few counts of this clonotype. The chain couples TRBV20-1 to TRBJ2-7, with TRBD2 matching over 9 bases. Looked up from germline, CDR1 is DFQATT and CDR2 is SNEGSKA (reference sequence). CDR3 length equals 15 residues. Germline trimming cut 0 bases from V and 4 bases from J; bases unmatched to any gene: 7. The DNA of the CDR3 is TGCAGTGCTAGAGATGGGCTAGCGGGAATATACGAGCAGTACTTC. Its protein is CSARDGLAGIYEQYF.

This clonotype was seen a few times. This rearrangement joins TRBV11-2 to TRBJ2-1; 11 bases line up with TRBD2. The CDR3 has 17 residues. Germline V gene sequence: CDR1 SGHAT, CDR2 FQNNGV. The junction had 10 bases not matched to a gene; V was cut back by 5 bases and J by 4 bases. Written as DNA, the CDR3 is TGTGCCAGCAGCGGCGCGACTAGCGGGACTGGGTACAATGAGCAGTTCTTC. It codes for CASSGATSGTGYNEQFF.

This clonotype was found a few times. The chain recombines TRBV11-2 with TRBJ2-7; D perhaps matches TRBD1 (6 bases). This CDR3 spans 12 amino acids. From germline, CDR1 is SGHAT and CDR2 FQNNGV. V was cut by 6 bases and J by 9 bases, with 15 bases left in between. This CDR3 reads CASRGATGMQYF. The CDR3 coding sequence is TGTGCCAGCAGGGGGGCGACAGGTATGCAGTACTTC.

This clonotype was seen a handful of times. In DNA, the CDR3 is TGCAGTGCAAAGGGAGACTATGGCTACACCTTC. Protein: CSAKGDYGYTF. The chain links TRBV20-1 to TRBJ1-2, with unresolved D. With 6 bases removed from V and 3 bases from J, the gap between germline ends came to 8 bases. The CDR3 runs to 11 residues. Germline V lookup: CDR1 DFQATT, CDR2 SNEGSKA (reference sequence).